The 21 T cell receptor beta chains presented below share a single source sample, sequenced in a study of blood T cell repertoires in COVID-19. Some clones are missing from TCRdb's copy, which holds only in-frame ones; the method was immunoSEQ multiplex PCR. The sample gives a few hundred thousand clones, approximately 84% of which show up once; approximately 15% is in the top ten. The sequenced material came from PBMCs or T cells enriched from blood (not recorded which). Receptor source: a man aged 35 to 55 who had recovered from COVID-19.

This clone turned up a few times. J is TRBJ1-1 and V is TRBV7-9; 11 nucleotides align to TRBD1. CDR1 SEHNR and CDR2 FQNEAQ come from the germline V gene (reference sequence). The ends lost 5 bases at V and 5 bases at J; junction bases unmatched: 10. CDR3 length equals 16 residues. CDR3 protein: CASSRTGGFLGTEAFF. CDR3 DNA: TGTGCCAGCAGCCGGACAGGGGGCTTTCTGGGAACTGAAGCTTTCTTT.

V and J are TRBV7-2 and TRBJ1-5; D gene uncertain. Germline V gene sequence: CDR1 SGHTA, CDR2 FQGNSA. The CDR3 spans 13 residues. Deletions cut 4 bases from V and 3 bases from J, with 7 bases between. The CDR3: CASSSNTNQPQHF. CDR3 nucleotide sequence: TGTGCCAGCAGCTCAAACACCAATCAGCCCCAGCATTTT.

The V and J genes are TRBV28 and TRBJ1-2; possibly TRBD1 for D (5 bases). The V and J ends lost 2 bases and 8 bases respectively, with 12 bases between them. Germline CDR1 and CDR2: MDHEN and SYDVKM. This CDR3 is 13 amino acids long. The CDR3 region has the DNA TGTGCCAGCAGTTTAGGGGGGTTAGGAGGCTACACCTTC. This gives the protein CASSLGGLGGYTF.

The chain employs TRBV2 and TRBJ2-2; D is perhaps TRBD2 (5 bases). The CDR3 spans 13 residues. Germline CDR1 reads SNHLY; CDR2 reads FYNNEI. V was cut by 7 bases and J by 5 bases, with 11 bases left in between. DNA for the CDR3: TGTGCCAGCATTAAGGGAGAAACCGGGGAGCTGTTTTTT. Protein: CASIKGETGELFF. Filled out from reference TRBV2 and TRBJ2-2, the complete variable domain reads EPEVTQTPSHQVTQMGQEVILRCVPISNHLYFYWYRQILGQKVEFLVSFYNNEISEKSEIFDDQFSVERPDGSNFTLKIRSTKLEDSAMYFCASIKGETGELFFGEGSRLTVL.

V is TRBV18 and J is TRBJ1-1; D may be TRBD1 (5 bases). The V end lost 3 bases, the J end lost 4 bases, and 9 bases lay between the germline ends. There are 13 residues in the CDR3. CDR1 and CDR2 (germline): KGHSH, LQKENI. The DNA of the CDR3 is TGTGCCAGCTCACCTAATGGGGCCACTGAAGCTTTCTTT. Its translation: CASSPNGATEAFF.

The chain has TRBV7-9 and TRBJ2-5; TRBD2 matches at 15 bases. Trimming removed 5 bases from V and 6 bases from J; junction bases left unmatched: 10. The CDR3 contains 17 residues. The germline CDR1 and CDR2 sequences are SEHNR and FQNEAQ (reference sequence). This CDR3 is CASSPQGTSGGLKTQYF. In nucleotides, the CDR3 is TGTGCCAGCAGCCCCCAGGGGACTAGCGGGGGGTTGAAGACCCAGTACTTC.

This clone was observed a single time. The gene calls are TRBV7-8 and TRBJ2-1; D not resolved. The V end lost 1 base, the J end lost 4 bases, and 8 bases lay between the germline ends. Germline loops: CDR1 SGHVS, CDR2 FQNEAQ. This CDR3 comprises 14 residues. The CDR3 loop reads CASSLGRDYNEQFF. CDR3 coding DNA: TGTGCCAGCAGCTTAGGTCGAGATTACAATGAGCAGTTCTTC.

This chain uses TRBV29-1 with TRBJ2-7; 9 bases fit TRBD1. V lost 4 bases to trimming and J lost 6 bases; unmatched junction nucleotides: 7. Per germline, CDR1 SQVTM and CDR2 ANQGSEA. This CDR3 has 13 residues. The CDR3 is CSVAGQGLAEQYF. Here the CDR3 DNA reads TGCAGCGTTGCGGGACAGGGCCTTGCCGAGCAGTACTTC.

CDR3 DNA sequence: TGTGCCAGCAGCTTGGAGGGCTCGGGTTCACCCCTCCACTTT. Its protein is CASSLEGSGSPLHF. This chain links TRBV7-9 with TRBJ1-6; unclear D gene. The CDR3 consists of 14 residues. In germline, CDR1 is SEHNR, CDR2 FQNEAQ (reference sequence). Trimming stripped 3 bases from V and 9 bases from J, with 12 bases between.

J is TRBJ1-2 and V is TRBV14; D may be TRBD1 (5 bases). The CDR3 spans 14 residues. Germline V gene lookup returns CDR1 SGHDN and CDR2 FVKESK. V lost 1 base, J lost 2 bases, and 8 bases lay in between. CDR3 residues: CASSQGSGNYGYTF. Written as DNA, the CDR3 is TGTGCCAGCAGCCAAGGCTCAGGGAACTATGGCTACACCTTC.

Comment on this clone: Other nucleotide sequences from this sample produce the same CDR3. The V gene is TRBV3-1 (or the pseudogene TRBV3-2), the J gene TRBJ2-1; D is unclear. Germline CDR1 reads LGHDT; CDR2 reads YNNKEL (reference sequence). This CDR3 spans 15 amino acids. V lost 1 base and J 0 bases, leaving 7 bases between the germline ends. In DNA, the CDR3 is TGTGCCAGCAGCCAAGGCGCCTCCTCCTACAATGAGCAGTTCTTC. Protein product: CASSQGASSYNEQFF.

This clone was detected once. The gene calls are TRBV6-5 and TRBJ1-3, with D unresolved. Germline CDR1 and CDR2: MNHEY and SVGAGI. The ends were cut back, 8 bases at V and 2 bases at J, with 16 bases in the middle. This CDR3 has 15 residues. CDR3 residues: CASSSAGSTGNTIYF. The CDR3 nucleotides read TGTGCCAGCTCCTCCGCCGGGTCTACTGGAAACACCATATATTTT.

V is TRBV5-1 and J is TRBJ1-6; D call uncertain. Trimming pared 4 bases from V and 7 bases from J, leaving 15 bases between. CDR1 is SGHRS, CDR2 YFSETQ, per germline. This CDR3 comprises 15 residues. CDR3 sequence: CASSPWASTNSPLHF. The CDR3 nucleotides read TGCGCCAGCAGCCCGTGGGCAAGCACGAATTCACCCCTCCACTTT.

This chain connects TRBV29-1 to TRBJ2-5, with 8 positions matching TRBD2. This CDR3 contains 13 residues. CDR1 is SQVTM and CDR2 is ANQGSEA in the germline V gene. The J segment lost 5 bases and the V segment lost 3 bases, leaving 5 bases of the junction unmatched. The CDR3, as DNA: TGCAGCGTTGATCCGGGAGGGGACGAGACCCAGTACTTC. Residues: CSVDPGGDETQYF. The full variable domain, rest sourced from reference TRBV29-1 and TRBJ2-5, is SAVISQKPSRDICQRGTSLTIQCQVDSQVTMMFWYRQQPGQSLTLIATANQGSEATYESGFVIDKFPISRPNLTFSTLTVSNMSPEDSSIYLCSVDPGGDETQYFGPGTRLLVL.

The CDR3: CASMVPGQGKNSPLHF. The CDR3 DNA sequence: TGTGCCAGCATGGTCCCGGGACAGGGAAAGAATTCACCCCTCCACTTT. The chain employs TRBV28 and TRBJ1-6, with 9 bases fitting TRBD1. The germline V gene encodes CDR1 MDHEN and CDR2 SYDVKM. Germline trimming cut 7 bases from V and 7 bases from J; bases unmatched to any gene: 11. The CDR3 sequence is 16 residues long.

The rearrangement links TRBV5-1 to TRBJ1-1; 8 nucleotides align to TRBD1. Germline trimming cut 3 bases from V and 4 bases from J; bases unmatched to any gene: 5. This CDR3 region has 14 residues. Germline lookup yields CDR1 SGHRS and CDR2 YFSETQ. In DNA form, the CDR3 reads TGCGCCAGCAGCTCAGGGGGCGCAGGCACTGAAGCTTTCTTT. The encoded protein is CASSSGGAGTEAFF. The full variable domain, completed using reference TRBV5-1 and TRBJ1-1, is KAGVTQTPRYLIKTRGQQVTLSCSPISGHRSVSWYQQTPGQGLQFLFEYFSETQRNKGNFPGRFSGRQFSNSRSEMNVSTLELGDSALYLCASSSGGAGTEAFFGQGTRLTVV.

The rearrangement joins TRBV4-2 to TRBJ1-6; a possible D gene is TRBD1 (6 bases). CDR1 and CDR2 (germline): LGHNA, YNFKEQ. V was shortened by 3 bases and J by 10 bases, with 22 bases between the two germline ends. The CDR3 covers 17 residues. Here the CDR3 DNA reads TGTGCCAGCAGCCAGGATTTGAACTCAGGGGAACGGTCACCCCTCCACTTT. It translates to CASSQDLNSGERSPLHF.

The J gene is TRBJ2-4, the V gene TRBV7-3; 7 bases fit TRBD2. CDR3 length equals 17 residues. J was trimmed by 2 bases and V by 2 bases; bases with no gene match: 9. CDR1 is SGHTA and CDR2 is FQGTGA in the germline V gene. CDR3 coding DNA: TGTGCCAGCAGCTTACTGGGGGAGGGCCCGACCAAAAACATTCAGTACTTC. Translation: CASSLLGEGPTKNIQYF. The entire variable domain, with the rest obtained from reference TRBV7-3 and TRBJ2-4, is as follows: GAGVSQTPSNKVTEKGKYVELRCDPISGHTALYWYRQSLGQGPEFLIYFQGTGAADDSGLPNDRFFAVRPEGSVSTLKIQRTERGDSAVYLCASSLLGEGPTKNIQYFGAGTRLSVL.

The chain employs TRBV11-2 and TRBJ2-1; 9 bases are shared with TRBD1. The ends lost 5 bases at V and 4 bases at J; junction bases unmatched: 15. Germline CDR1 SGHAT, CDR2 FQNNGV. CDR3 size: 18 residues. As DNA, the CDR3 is TGTGCCAGCAGCCTCCGGGACAGGGCAGGTAGCTTGTACAATGAGCAGTTCTTC. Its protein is CASSLRDRAGSLYNEQFF.

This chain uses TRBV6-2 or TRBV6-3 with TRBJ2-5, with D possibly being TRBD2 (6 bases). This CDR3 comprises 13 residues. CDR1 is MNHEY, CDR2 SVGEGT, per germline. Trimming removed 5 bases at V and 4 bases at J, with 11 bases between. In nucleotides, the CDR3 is TGTGCCAGCAGTCTCGGAGGGCGAGAGACCCAGTACTTC. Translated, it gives CASSLGGRETQYF.

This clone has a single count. CDR3 nucleotides: TGCAGCGTTGATCTCCCCCAAGAGACCCAGTACTTC. Translation gives CSVDLPQETQYF. The V and J genes are TRBV29-1 and TRBJ2-5; D not certain. V shed 3 bases and J shed 1 base, with 6 bases lying between them. This CDR3 has 12 residues. Germline V gene lookup returns CDR1 SQVTM and CDR2 ANQGSEA.